This is a list of T cell receptor beta chains from one sample in a study of neurological immune-mediated disorders. TCRdb analysed the 5' RACE reads with MiXCR anew, one entry per CDR3 protein. The repertoire consists of just under 40,000 distinct CDR3 sequences, with approximately 7% occurring once and the leading ten covering approximately 5.3%. The sequencing input was CD4+ T cells from blood. The receptors were sampled from a man aged 45 to 65 in good health. Both conserved end residues are part of each CDR3. The D gene is left open where the match is weak. Some rows have no size entry. The others give once, few or many, or a class for an expanded clone.

abundance	j_gene	d_gene	v_gene	CDR3nt	CDR3aa
few	TRBJ2-1	TRBD2	TRBV12-3/TRBV12-4	TGTGCCAGCAGCTCAAACAGGGGTGTGGCGGAACTAGCGGGGTACAATGAGCAGTTCTTC	CASSSNRGVAELAGYNEQFF
many	TRBJ2-7	NA	TRBV2	TGTGCCAGCAGTGAAGGAGGTCCTCCCTACGAGCAGTACTTC	CASSEGGPPYEQYF
NA	TRBJ2-7	NA	TRBV20-1	TGCAGTGCTAGTAGGGGCTACGAGCAGTACTTC	CSASRGYEQYF
many	TRBJ2-7	NA	TRBV20-1	TGCAGTGCTAGGTCGTCAGTTCCCTCCTACGAGCAGTACTTC	CSARSSVPSYEQYF
many	TRBJ2-3	NA	TRBV20-1	TGCAGTGCTGAGCCCCCGGGTTGGGGCACAGATACGCAGTATTTT	CSAEPPGWGTDTQYF
once	TRBJ2-3	NA	TRBV5-1	NA	CASSFYICSARQNNRPDTQYF
NA	TRBJ2-7	TRBD1	TRBV20-1	TGCAGTTTAACCGGGACAGCAACCTACGAGCAGTACTTC	CSLTGTATYEQYF
many	TRBJ2-1	NA	TRBV20-1	TGCAGTGCTAGCCCCGGAGTTGGGCGCGAGCAGTTCTTC	CSASPGVGREQFF
many	TRBJ2-2	NA	TRBV10-3	TGTGCCATCAGTGGAGCCGAATACACCGGGGAGCTGTTTTTT	CAISGAEYTGELFF
many	TRBJ2-5	TRBD1	TRBV7-9	TGTGCCAGCAGCTTAGGGACAGGGACGGAGACCCAGTACTTC	CASSLGTGTETQYF
many	TRBJ2-5	NA	TRBV3-1	TGTGCCAGCAGCCAAGAAGAGACCCAGTACTTC	CASSQEETQYF
many	TRBJ2-5	NA	TRBV20-1	TGCAGTGCCACGCATCCCAGGACACAAGAGACCCAGTACTTC	CSATHPRTQETQYF
few	TRBJ2-1	TRBD1	TRBV7-9	TGTGCCAGCAGCACCGGACAGGGGGCCGGGAGGCAGTTCTTC	CASSTGQGAGRQFF
many	TRBJ2-7	NA	TRBV5-1	TGCGCCAGCAGCTCACGCGGGGCCCCATACGAGCAGTACTTC	CASSSRGAPYEQYF
many	TRBJ2-1	TRBD1	TRBV11-2	TGTGCCAGCAGCCCCTGGAACAGGGGCAATGAGCAGTTCTTC	CASSPWNRGNEQFF
many	TRBJ2-7	NA	TRBV20-1	TGCAGTGCTAGAGATCGGGCCTCCCGGGAGCAGTACTTC	CSARDRASREQYF
NA	TRBJ2-7	NA	TRBV10-3	TGTGCCATCAGTGACATGGCTAAAGGCTCCTACGAGCAGTACTTC	CAISDMAKGSYEQYF
many	TRBJ2-1	TRBD2	TRBV7-9	TGTGCCAGCAGCCGAAGCGGGACGGCTCGTGTTAGCAATGAGCAGTTCTTC	CASSRSGTARVSNEQFF
few	TRBJ2-7	NA	TRBV28	TGTGCCAGCAGTCGCGCTACTACCTACGAGCAGTACTTC	CASSRATTYEQYF
many	TRBJ2-5	NA	TRBV19	TGTGCCAGTACCACAAGTGTCGGGGGATCCGGGACCCAGTACTTC	CASTTSVGGSGTQYF
few	TRBJ2-5	TRBD2	TRBV5-4	TGTGCCAGCAGCTTGGGACTAGCGAATCAAGAGACCCAGTACTTC	CASSLGLANQETQYF
many	TRBJ2-2	TRBD2	TRBV6-5	TGTGCCAGCACCACCGGGGGGGGAGTGAGGACCGGGGAGCTGTTTTTT	CASTTGGGVRTGELFF
many	TRBJ2-7	TRBD2	TRBV11-2	TGTGCCAGCAGCTCCTCTAGCGGGGCCTACGAGCAGTACTTC	CASSSSSGAYEQYF
many	TRBJ2-3	TRBD2	TRBV20-1	TGCAGTGCTAGTAGCGGGAGTGTATTAGATACGCAGTATTTT	CSASSGSVLDTQYF
many	TRBJ2-1	TRBD2	TRBV10-3	TGTGCCATCAGACGAGCGGGACTAGCGGACCCGGACAATGAGCAGTTCTTC	CAIRRAGLADPDNEQFF
many	TRBJ2-7	TRBD1	TRBV28	TGTGCCAGCAGTTCAGAGGGACAGGGGGGCCGCGAGCAGTACTTC	CASSSEGQGGREQYF
many	TRBJ1-1	TRBD1	TRBV25-1	TGTGCCAGCAGTGAAGTTTGGGGGGGGACAGGCACTGAAGCTTTCTTT	CASSEVWGGTGTEAFF
many	TRBJ2-5	NA	TRBV5-1	TGCGCCAGCAGCTTGTCCGGGACCCCTTCCCGAGAGACCCAGTACTTC	CASSLSGTPSRETQYF
many	TRBJ2-1	TRBD1	TRBV29-1	TGCAGCGCGCGGACACCGGGACAGCCGACCTACAATGAGCAGTTCTTC	CSARTPGQPTYNEQFF
many	TRBJ2-1	TRBD2	TRBV20-1	TGCAGTGTGGAGCGGGAGGGCAATGAGCAGTTCTTC	CSVEREGNEQFF
NA	TRBJ1-5	NA	TRBV28	TGTGCCAGCAGTTTAGGTTATCGAGGGAAGGGACAGCCCCAGCATTTT	CASSLGYRGKGQPQHF
few	TRBJ2-1	NA	TRBV5-1	TGCGCCAGCAGCTTGAAGCCCCTCTATGATGAGCAGTTCTTC	CASSLKPLYDEQFF